The entry below gives a single T cell receptor beta chain sequence along with its context. This CDR3 has 13 residues. The germline gives CDR1 LGHDT, CDR2 YNNKEL (reference sequence). Trimming stripped 6 bases from V and 8 bases from J, with 15 bases between. These data are taken from a study of blood T cell repertoires in COVID-19. About the study: PBMCs, B-cell-depleted T cells, or T cells were the source of the cDNA or gDNA that made up the material.

Original methodology: Scientists estimated how many nucleated cells there were by amplifying reference gene primers. Sequencing was performed with immunoSEQ multiplex PCR; in TCRdb, only in-frame clones are kept and a portion is missing. V, J and clone size were drawn from that table, and D and trimming were deduced from the DNA. The table lists 150,000 to 200,000 clones, approximately 90% of them singletons, with under 2% in the top ten. This clonotype was obtained from a man aged 18 to 35 who had recovered from COVID-19. J is TRBJ2-3 and V is TRBV3-1 (or the pseudogene TRBV3-2); the D gene is possibly TRBD1 (7 bases). The sample consisted of peripheral blood. The DNA for the CDR3 is TGTGCCAGCAGTACGCAGGGGGGACGTACGCAGTATTTT. It translates to CASSTQGGRTQYF.